The entry below describes one T cell receptor (beta chain). Its antigen is currently unknown. Peripheral blood came from all dose cohorts at three timepoints. Trimming shortened V by 6 bases and J by 1 base, and 9 bases separated the two germline ends. CDR1 is MNHNS, CDR2 SASEGT, per germline. This CDR3 has 13 amino acids. This record belongs to a study of OX40 agonist ivuxolimab in advanced cancers. Overall study: Prior anti-PD-1, anti-PD-L1 or anti-CTLA-4 therapy did not bar entry, and 30% to 40% had some.

Study findings and constraints: In the expanded peripheral T cells, antigen specificity was never determined.

The data were produced by immunoSEQ multiplex PCR, yet TCRdb's version contains in-frame clones alone and is incomplete. The sample has some 70,000 clones, about 88% seen once. The gene calls are TRBV6-1 and TRBJ1-1; no clear D. Here the sequenced sample was CD4+ or CD8+ T cells sorted from blood, taken in a trial of the OX40 agonist ivuxolimab. The clonotype comes from an adult with an advanced solid tumor such as melanoma, head and neck, liver or kidney cancer. CDR3 coding DNA: TGTGCCAGCAGAACGGAACCGAACACTGAAGCTTTCTTT. The encoded protein is CASRTEPNTEAFF.